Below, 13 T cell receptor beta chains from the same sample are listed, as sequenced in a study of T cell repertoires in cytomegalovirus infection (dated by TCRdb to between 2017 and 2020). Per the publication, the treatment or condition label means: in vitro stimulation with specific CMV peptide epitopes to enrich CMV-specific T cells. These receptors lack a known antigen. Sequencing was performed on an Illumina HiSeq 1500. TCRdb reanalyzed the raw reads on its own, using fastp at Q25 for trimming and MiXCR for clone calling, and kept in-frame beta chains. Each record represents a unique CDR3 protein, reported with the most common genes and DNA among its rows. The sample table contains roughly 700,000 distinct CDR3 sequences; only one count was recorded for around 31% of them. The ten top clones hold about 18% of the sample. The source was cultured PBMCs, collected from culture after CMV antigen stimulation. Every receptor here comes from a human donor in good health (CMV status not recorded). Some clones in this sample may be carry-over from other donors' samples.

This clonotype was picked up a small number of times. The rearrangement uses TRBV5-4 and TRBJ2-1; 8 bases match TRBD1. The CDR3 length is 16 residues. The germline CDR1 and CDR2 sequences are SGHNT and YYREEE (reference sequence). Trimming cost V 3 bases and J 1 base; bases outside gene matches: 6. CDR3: CASSSSGGGSYNEQFF. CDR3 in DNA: TGTGCCAGCAGCTCATCAGGGGGCGGGTCCTACAATGAGCAGTTCTTC.

CDR3 sequence reads: CSAGLAPDTQYF. CDR3 DNA sequence: TGCAGTGCCGGACTAGCCCCAGATACGCAGTATTTT. The rearrangement links TRBV20-1 to TRBJ2-3; 8 bases map to TRBD2. The V gene's germline CDR1 is DFQATT and CDR2 SNEGSKA (reference sequence). The CDR3 consists of 12 residues. V was clipped by 6 bases and J by 4 bases; unmatched bases: 3.

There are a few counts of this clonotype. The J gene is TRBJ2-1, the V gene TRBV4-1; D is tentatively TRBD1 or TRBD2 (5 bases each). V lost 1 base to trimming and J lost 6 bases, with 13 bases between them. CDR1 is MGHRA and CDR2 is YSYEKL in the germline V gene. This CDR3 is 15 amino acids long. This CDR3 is CASSQVGVGRNEQFF. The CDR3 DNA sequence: TGCGCCAGCAGCCAAGTGGGGGTCGGCCGCAATGAGCAGTTCTTC.

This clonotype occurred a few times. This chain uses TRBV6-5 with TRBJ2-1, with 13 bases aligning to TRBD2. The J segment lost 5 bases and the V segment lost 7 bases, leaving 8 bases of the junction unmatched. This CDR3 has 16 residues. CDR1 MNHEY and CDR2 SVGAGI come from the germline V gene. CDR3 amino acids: CASTKIGTSGNNEQFF. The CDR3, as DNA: TGTGCCAGCACTAAGATAGGGACTAGCGGGAACAATGAGCAGTTCTTC.

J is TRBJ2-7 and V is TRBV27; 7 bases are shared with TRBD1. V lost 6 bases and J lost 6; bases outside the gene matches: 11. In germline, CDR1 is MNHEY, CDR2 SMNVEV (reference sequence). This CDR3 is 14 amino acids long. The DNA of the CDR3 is TGTGCCAGCAGCCTCGATGGACAGGCCCTCGAGCAGTACTTC. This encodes CASSLDGQALEQYF.

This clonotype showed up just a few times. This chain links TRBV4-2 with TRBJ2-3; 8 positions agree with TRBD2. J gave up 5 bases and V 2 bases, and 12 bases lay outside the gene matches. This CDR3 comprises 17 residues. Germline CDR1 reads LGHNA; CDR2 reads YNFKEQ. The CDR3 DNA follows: TGTGCCAGCAGCCAACAACTTGTAGCGGGGAGGGGAGATACGCAGTATTTT. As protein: CASSQQLVAGRGDTQYF.

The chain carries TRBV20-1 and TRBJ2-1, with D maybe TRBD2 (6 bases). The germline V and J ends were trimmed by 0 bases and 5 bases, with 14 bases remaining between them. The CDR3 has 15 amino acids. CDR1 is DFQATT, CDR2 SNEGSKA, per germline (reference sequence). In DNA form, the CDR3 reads TGCAGTGCTAGAGATTGGCGGGACGGGCACAATGAGCAGTTCTTC. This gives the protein CSARDWRDGHNEQFF.

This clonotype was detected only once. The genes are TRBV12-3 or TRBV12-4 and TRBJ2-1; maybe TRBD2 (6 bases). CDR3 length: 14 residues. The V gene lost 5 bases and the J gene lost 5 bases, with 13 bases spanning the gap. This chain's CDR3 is CASSPRLGHNEQFF. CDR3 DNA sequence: TGTGCCAGCAGTCCAAGACTAGGACACAATGAGCAGTTCTTC.

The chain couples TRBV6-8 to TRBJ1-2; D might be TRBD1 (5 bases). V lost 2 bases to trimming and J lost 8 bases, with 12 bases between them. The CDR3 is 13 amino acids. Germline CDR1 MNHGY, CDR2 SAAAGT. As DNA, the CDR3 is TGTGCCAGCAGTTACGTGCAGGGCGGGGGCTACACCTTC. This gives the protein CASSYVQGGGYTF.

The CDR3 loop is CASSYDSHPGANVLTF. DNA of the CDR3: TGTGCCAGCAGTTATGACTCCCACCCTGGGGCCAACGTCCTGACTTTC. This rearrangement joins TRBV6-5 to TRBJ2-6, with D unresolved. The germline V gene encodes CDR1 MNHEY and CDR2 SVGAGI. Deletions cut 3 bases from V and 2 bases from J, with 11 bases between. This CDR3 spans 16 amino acids.

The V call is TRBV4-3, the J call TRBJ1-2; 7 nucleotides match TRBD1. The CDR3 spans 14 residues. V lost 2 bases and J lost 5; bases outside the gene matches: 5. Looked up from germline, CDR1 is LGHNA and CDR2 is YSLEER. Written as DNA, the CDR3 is TGCGCCAGCAGCCAAACGGGACAGAGATATGGCTACACCTTC. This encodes CASSQTGQRYGYTF.

CDR3 coding DNA: TGCGCCAGCAGCTTGGCCCCAGGGGGAGGTGGAGATACGCAGTATTTT. Protein: CASSLAPGGGGDTQYF. The chain combines TRBV5-1 with TRBJ2-3, with D possibly matching TRBD1 (7 bases). Germline lookup yields CDR1 SGHRS and CDR2 YFSETQ. Trimming removed 0 bases from V and 5 bases from J, with 16 bases in between. The CDR3 spans 16 residues.

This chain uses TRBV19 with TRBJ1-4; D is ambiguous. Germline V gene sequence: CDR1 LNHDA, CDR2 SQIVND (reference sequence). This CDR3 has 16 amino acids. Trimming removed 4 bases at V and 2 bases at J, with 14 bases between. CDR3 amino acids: CASSTQKGGTNEKLFF. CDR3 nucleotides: TGTGCCAGTAGTACCCAGAAGGGTGGGACTAATGAAAAACTGTTTTTT.